Listed here are 31 T cell receptor beta chains from one sample, sequenced in a study of blood T cell repertoires in COVID-19. Only in-frame clones appear in the TCRdb table, and some are missing; sequencing was by immunoSEQ multiplex PCR. The sample holds about 260,000 clones, over 75% seen once. Sequences were obtained from peripheral blood. The receptors originated from a human donor in a cohort sampled during active COVID-19.

J is TRBJ2-7 and V is TRBV7-2, with 10 bases that match TRBD1. CDR3 length: 15 residues. CDR1 and CDR2 (germline): SGHTA, FQGNSA. Trimming at V came to 5 bases and at J to 4 bases, leaving 8 bases not matched to a gene. CDR3 sequence (DNA): TGTGCCAGCAGCCCCCGGACAGGGGGAAGGTACGAGCAGTACTTC. Its protein is CASSPRTGGRYEQYF. Filled out from reference TRBV7-2 and TRBJ2-7, the complete variable domain reads GAGVSQSPSNKVTEKGKDVELRCDPISGHTALYWYRQSLGQGLEFLIYFQGNSAPDKSGLPSDRFSAERTGGSVSTLTIQRTQQEDSAVYLCASSPRTGGRYEQYFGPGTRLTVT.

The V and J genes are TRBV7-8 and TRBJ1-1; D ambiguous. V shed 5 bases and J shed 4 bases, with 14 bases lying between them. Germline V gives CDR1 SGHVS, CDR2 FQNEAQ. The CDR3 totals 14 residues. The CDR3 coding sequence is TGTGCCAGCAGCCCGCGAGGTTTTGGCACTGAAGCTTTCTTT. Its translation: CASSPRGFGTEAFF.

V gene TRBV7-9 combines with J gene TRBJ2-7, with D perhaps matching TRBD1 (5 bases). V shed 1 base and J shed 5 bases, with 15 bases lying between them. CDR3 length: 15 amino acids. Germline V gene sequence: CDR1 SEHNR, CDR2 FQNEAQ (reference sequence). The CDR3 reads CASSLVTGGFHEQYF. The CDR3, as DNA: TGTGCCAGCAGCTTAGTAACAGGCGGATTCCACGAGCAGTACTTC.

The J gene is TRBJ1-1, the V gene TRBV15, with D possibly being TRBD1 (6 bases). Germline V gene data show CDR1 as LNHNV and CDR2 as YYDKDF (reference sequence). V lost 1 base and J 0 bases, leaving 24 bases between the germline ends. The length of the CDR3 is 20 residues. The CDR3 region is CATSRATLGGARRMNTEAFF. The CDR3 DNA reads as TGTGCCACCAGCAGAGCTACCCTCGGGGGGGCGAGGAGGATGAACACTGAAGCTTTCTTT.

V and J are TRBV6-5 and TRBJ1-1; D is undetermined. The CDR3 has 12 amino acids. V dropped 6 bases and J dropped 3 bases, with 8 bases sitting between them. The germline CDR1 and CDR2 sequences are MNHEY and SVGAGI. The chain's CDR3 is CASRTVYTEAFF. The CDR3, as DNA: TGTGCCAGCAGAACGGTGTACACTGAAGCTTTCTTT.

The chain uses TRBV3-1 (or the pseudogene TRBV3-2) and TRBJ2-7; D not certain. Trimming removed 3 bases at V and 7 bases at J, with 10 bases between. This CDR3 has 12 residues. CDR1 LGHDT and CDR2 YNNKEL come from the germline V gene (reference sequence). The CDR3 reads CASSHGSWEQYF. In nucleotides, the CDR3 is TGTGCCAGCAGCCACGGTTCTTGGGAGCAGTACTTC.

J is TRBJ2-7 and V is TRBV5-5; perhaps TRBD2 as D (5 bases). Between the trimmed V and J ends, which lost 4 bases and 7 bases, there was a span of 12 bases. This CDR3 has 12 amino acids. CDR1 SGHKS and CDR2 YYEKEE come from the germline V gene (reference sequence). Here the CDR3 DNA reads TGTGCCAGCAGCCTGGTTTCGGGGGAGCAGTACTTC. It codes for CASSLVSGEQYF.

The chain has TRBV19 and TRBJ2-3; 9 bases align to TRBD2. J was trimmed by 2 bases and V by 4 bases; bases with no gene match: 7. The CDR3 is 16 residues long. The V gene's germline CDR1 is LNHDA and CDR2 SQIVND (reference sequence). In DNA, the CDR3 is TGTGCCAGTAGTACATTAGCGGGGGAGTCCACAGATACGCAGTATTTT. Protein: CASSTLAGESTDTQYF.

The V call is TRBV7-2, the J call TRBJ1-1, with 9 bases fitting TRBD1. V gave up 3 bases and J gave up 0 bases; unmatched junction bases: 8. The V gene's germline CDR1 is SGHTA and CDR2 FQGNSA. The CDR3 extends over 17 amino acids. CDR3 sequence (DNA): TGTGCCAGCAGCTTCGACAGGGGGTCTGCATTGAACACTGAAGCTTTCTTT. Its translation: CASSFDRGSALNTEAFF.

This chain uses TRBV7-8 with TRBJ1-5; possible D gene TRBD1, 5 bases. Germline CDR1 SGHVS, CDR2 FQNEAQ. The CDR3 runs to 16 residues. V was shortened by 1 base and J by 7 bases, with 17 bases between the two germline ends. DNA for the CDR3: TGTGCCAGCAGCTTAGGGGGGGAGGGATCGAGACAGCCCCAGCATTTT. The encoded protein is CASSLGGEGSRQPQHF.

This chain joins TRBV7-9 and TRBJ2-1; the match to TRBD2 covers 10 bases. V trimming: 11 bases; J trimming: 5 bases; junction bases outside the gene matches: 6. The CDR3 has 13 residues. The germline V gene has CDR1 SEHNR and CDR2 FQNEAQ (reference sequence). Here the CDR3 reads CAGGTSENNEQFF. CDR3 bases: TGTGCCGGCGGGACTAGCGAAAACAATGAGCAGTTCTTC.

The chain employs TRBV4-3 and TRBJ1-3, with TRBD1 as a possible D gene (6 bases). With 1 base removed from V and 0 bases from J, the gap between germline ends came to 16 bases. The CDR3 totals 18 residues. Germline V gives CDR1 LGHNA, CDR2 YSLEER. As DNA, the CDR3 is TGCGCCAGCAGCCAAGTCGTCCCGACAGGAACCTCTGGAAACACCATATATTTT. This gives the protein CASSQVVPTGTSGNTIYF.

This chain links TRBV19 with TRBJ2-7; TRBD2 matches at 7 bases. Trimming removed 3 bases from V and 2 bases from J; junction bases left unmatched: 13. Germline CDR1 is LNHDA and CDR2 is SQIVND (reference sequence). The CDR3 runs 17 residues. CDR3 residues: CASSMGGNQDVPYEQYF. The CDR3 bases are TGTGCCAGTAGTATGGGGGGGAACCAGGACGTCCCCTACGAGCAGTACTTC.

V usage is TRBV6-6 and J usage is TRBJ1-4; D is uncertain. V lost 5 bases to trimming and J lost 4 bases, with 11 bases between them. CDR1 and CDR2 (germline): MNHNY, SVGAGI (reference sequence). This CDR3 is built from 14 residues. CDR3 in amino acids: CASSNPGNNEKLFF. As DNA, the CDR3 is TGTGCCAGCAGTAACCCGGGGAATAATGAAAAACTGTTTTTT.

This chain connects TRBV4-1 to TRBJ1-2; tentative D call: TRBD1 (5 bases). Germline V lookup: CDR1 MGHRA, CDR2 YSYEKL. The CDR3 sequence is 15 residues long. V was clipped by 6 bases and J by 5 bases, with 19 bases between them. The CDR3 loop reads CASSSVGRGAYGYTF. Written as DNA, the CDR3 is TGCGCCAGCAGTTCGGTAGGACGTGGGGCATATGGCTACACCTTC.

The V gene is TRBV6-2 or TRBV6-3, the J gene TRBJ1-1, with 11 bases lining up with TRBD1. J was trimmed by 6 bases and V by 2 bases; bases with no gene match: 8. Germline assignment: CDR1 MNHEY and CDR2 SVGEGT. The CDR3 is 16 amino acids. The CDR3: CASSYRKRTGGSEAFF. As DNA, the CDR3 is TGTGCCAGCAGTTACCGCAAACGGACAGGGGGCTCTGAAGCTTTCTTT.

The CDR3 here is CASSLGTVNSNQPQHF. Here the CDR3 DNA reads TGTGCCAGCAGCTTGGGGACAGTGAATAGCAATCAGCCCCAGCATTTT. The chain links TRBV7-2 to TRBJ1-5, with 7 bases identical to TRBD1. V lost 3 bases, J lost 0 bases, and 5 bases stayed unmatched. The CDR3 is made up of 16 amino acids. Germline-derived CDR1 and CDR2 are SGHTA and FQGNSA.

V and J are TRBV6-5 and TRBJ1-1; D gene ambiguous. Trimming took 7 bases from V and 4 from J, leaving 7 bases between them. Germline CDR1 and CDR2: MNHEY and SVGAGI. This CDR3 is 11 amino acids long. CDR3 loop: CASMRSTEAFF. The CDR3 coding sequence is TGTGCCAGCATGAGGAGCACTGAAGCTTTCTTT.

The chain's CDR3 is CASSSGGQAVETQYF. The CDR3 nucleotides read TGTGCCAGCAGCTCCGGAGGACAGGCAGTAGAGACCCAGTACTTC. This chain connects TRBV7-2 to TRBJ2-5, with 7 nucleotides matching TRBD1. The CDR3 runs to 15 residues. Germline lookup yields CDR1 SGHTA and CDR2 FQGNSA. V gave up 4 bases and J gave up 4 bases; unmatched junction bases: 9.

This chain connects TRBV19 to TRBJ1-3, with 7 bases lining up with TRBD1. The CDR3 contains 15 residues. The germline V gene encodes CDR1 LNHDA and CDR2 SQIVND (reference sequence). V lost 3 bases, J lost 0 bases, and 2 bases stayed unmatched. Here the CDR3 reads CASSIGTVSGNTIYF. The CDR3 DNA reads as TGTGCCAGTAGTATTGGGACAGTCTCTGGAAACACCATATATTTT.

This rearrangement joins TRBV27 to TRBJ1-1; 7 nucleotides match TRBD1. With 0 bases clipped from V and 2 bases from J, the junction kept 3 bases outside the gene matches. The CDR3 extends over 15 amino acids. Germline V CDR1 and CDR2: MNHEY, SMNVEV (reference sequence). CDR3 nucleotides: TGTGCCAGCAGTTTATCCACAGGGGCCAACACTGAAGCTTTCTTT. It encodes CASSLSTGANTEAFF.

The chain carries TRBV9 and TRBJ2-2, with D maybe TRBD1 (6 bases). V lost 0 bases, J lost 1 base, and 10 bases lay in between. The V gene's germline CDR1 is SGDLS and CDR2 YYNGEE. This CDR3 spans 16 amino acids. The CDR3 DNA reads TGTGCCAGCAGCGTAGGGCTAGGGGGGAACACCGGGGAGCTGTTTTTT. It codes for CASSVGLGGNTGELFF.

The J gene is TRBJ1-1, the V gene TRBV27, with 9 nucleotides matching TRBD1. With V trimmed by 1 base and J by 9 bases, 9 bases remained unmatched. This CDR3 region has 15 residues. CDR1 and CDR2 (germline): MNHEY, SMNVEV (reference sequence). The CDR3 sequence: CASSLWGLGTGKAFF. Written as DNA, the CDR3 is TGTGCCAGCAGTTTATGGGGTTTGGGGACAGGGAAAGCTTTCTTT.

J is TRBJ1-4 and V is TRBV5-1; perhaps TRBD1 as D (6 bases). Looked up from germline, CDR1 is SGHRS and CDR2 is YFSETQ. The CDR3 is 14 amino acids. Trimming took off 1 base at V and 8 bases at J, with 12 bases between the two ends. CDR3 residues: CASSLQGIKEKLFF. DNA for the CDR3: TGCGCCAGCAGCTTGCAGGGGATTAAGGAAAAACTGTTTTTT.

The rearrangement links TRBV11-2 to TRBJ2-3; D is undetermined. The CDR3 is made up of 14 amino acids. The germline V gene has CDR1 SGHAT and CDR2 FQNNGV. V lost 3 bases and J 5 bases, leaving 12 bases between the germline ends. As DNA, the CDR3 is TGTGCCAGCAGCTTTAGAGGAGTCGAAGATACGCAGTATTTT. Residues: CASSFRGVEDTQYF.

The chain recombines TRBV6-9 with TRBJ1-2; D possibly corresponds to TRBD1 (6 bases). The V end lost 6 bases, the J end lost 4 bases, and 15 bases lay between the germline ends. The CDR3 contains 14 residues. Per germline, CDR1 MNHGY and CDR2 SVAAGI. The CDR3 DNA sequence: TGTGCCAGCAGGCTTAATCAGGGGCGCTATGGCTACACCTTC. Translation: CASRLNQGRYGYTF.

The rearrangement joins TRBV7-7 to TRBJ2-7; perhaps TRBD1 as D (6 bases). The end of the DNA fits TRBJ2-4 better, so the J call may be wrong. There are 13 residues in the CDR3. Germline-derived CDR1 and CDR2 are SSHAT and FNYEAQ (reference sequence). In DNA form, the CDR3 reads TGTGCCAGCAGTTCTGGGGACACCGGCATTCAGTACTTC. It codes for CASSSGDTGIQYF.

The chain combines TRBV10-3 with TRBJ1-2, with D perhaps matching TRBD1 (5 bases). Germline V lookup: CDR1 ENHRY, CDR2 SYGVKD. This CDR3 comprises 12 residues. The V gene lost 2 bases and the J gene lost 8 bases, with 9 bases spanning the gap. In DNA, the CDR3 is TGTGCCATCAGTGAGAGGGGATTGGGCTACACCTTC. It codes for CAISERGLGYTF.

A single count supports this clone. The rearrangement joins TRBV4-3 to TRBJ1-6; 7 nucleotides align to TRBD1. Germline assignment: CDR1 LGHNA and CDR2 YSLEER. The CDR3 consists of 17 residues. Trimming took 2 bases from V and 6 from J; bases not matched to a gene: 10. CDR3 DNA sequence: TGCGCCAGCAGCCAAACGATACCGGGACAGATTAATTCACCCCTCCACTTT. As protein: CASSQTIPGQINSPLHF.

For this clone: Other DNA sequences in this sample translate to the same CDR3. The V gene is TRBV27, the J gene TRBJ1-1, with D possibly TRBD1 on 6 matching bases. Trimming shortened V by 3 bases and J by 0 bases, and 8 bases separated the two germline ends. This CDR3 region has 14 residues. Germline V lookup: CDR1 MNHEY, CDR2 SMNVEV (reference sequence). The CDR3: CASSFGGLNTEAFF. The CDR3 coding sequence is TGTGCCAGCAGTTTTGGGGGCCTGAACACTGAAGCTTTCTTT.

The rearrangement joins TRBV6-5 to TRBJ2-7; no clear D gene. This CDR3 comprises 13 residues. Germline V CDR1 and CDR2: MNHEY, SVGAGI. Trimming removed 10 bases from V and 1 base from J, with 14 bases in between. This CDR3 is CATTGGVSYEQYF. The CDR3 nucleotides read TGTGCCACCACTGGCGGAGTATCCTACGAGCAGTACTTC.